This TCR beta chain appears in the sequencing data of a study of cytomegalovirus exposure and HLA in healthy donors. Study conclusions and caveats: CMV serostatus was the sole immune exposure data available. Earlier analysis yielded a pattern in which most TCR beta V segments were productive about 87% or about 30% of the time. V- and J-gene trimming in TCR beta was tied to a missense DCLRE1C variant by an analysis performed later.

Germline lookup yields CDR1 SQVTM and CDR2 ANQGSEA. J was trimmed by 2 bases and V by 7 bases; bases with no gene match: 2. The CDR3 sequence is 12 residues long. This clone appeared a few times. Antigen unknown. PCR primers comprised 60 Vbeta and 13 Jbeta primers. Assay: immunoSEQ multiplex PCR; the TCRdb copy retains only in-frame clones and omits some. This table holds 130,000 to 150,000 clones, 70% to 85% found once. Specimen: PBMCs. The chain links TRBV29-1 to TRBJ1-3; TRBD1 agrees at 7 bases. The clonotype comes from a woman aged 55-70 years in good health and CMV-seropositive. CDR3 in amino acids: CSARGTGNTIYF. The CDR3 coding sequence is TGCAGCGCCAGGGGGACTGGAAACACCATATATTTT.